Listed here are 26 T cell receptor beta chains from one sample, sequenced in a study of OX40 agonist ivuxolimab in advanced cancers. Here immunoSEQ multiplex PCR was the method, and the copy in TCRdb shows in-frame clones only, minus some. Altogether approximately 99,000 clones are present, approximately 93% being singletons, with the ten largest covering around 0.17%. This specimen was CD4+ or CD8+ T cells sorted from blood, taken in a trial of the OX40 agonist ivuxolimab. All receptors derive from an adult with an advanced solid tumor such as melanoma, head and neck, liver or kidney cancer.

This chain links TRBV7-6 with TRBJ1-2; 7 bases fit TRBD1. Unmatched junction bases numbered 3, after V lost 4 bases and J lost 4 bases. The CDR3 contains 13 residues. The V gene's germline CDR1 is SGHVS and CDR2 FNYEAQ. This chain's CDR3 is CASSSGGGYGYTF. The CDR3 region has the DNA TGTGCCAGCAGCTCAGGGGGGGGCTATGGCTACACCTTC.

The rearrangement joins TRBV7-2 to TRBJ1-5; no clear D gene. Deletions cut 6 bases from V and 7 bases from J, with 16 bases between. The CDR3 is 14 amino acids. Germline assignment: CDR1 SGHTA and CDR2 FQGNSA. The CDR3 DNA follows: TGTGCCAGCAGACCAACCGGGGTTGGGCAGCCCCAGCATTTT. Protein: CASRPTGVGQPQHF. The full variable domain, with the rest looked up from reference TRBV7-2 and TRBJ1-5, is GAGVSQSPSNKVTEKGKDVELRCDPISGHTALYWYRQSLGQGLEFLIYFQGNSAPDKSGLPSDRFSAERTGGSVSTLTIQRTQQEDSAVYLCASRPTGVGQPQHFGDGTRLSIL.

The rearrangement joins TRBV7-3 to TRBJ2-2; possible D gene TRBD2, 6 bases. Germline CDR1 SGHTA, CDR2 FQGTGA. The ends were cut back, 5 bases at V and 2 bases at J, with 15 bases in the middle. The length of the CDR3 is 16 residues. CDR3 sequence reads: CASSERGTGNTGELFF. Here the CDR3 DNA reads TGTGCCAGCAGCGAACGGGGGACGGGAAACACCGGGGAGCTGTTTTTT. Full variable domain (remainder filled in from reference TRBV7-3 and TRBJ2-2): GAGVSQTPSNKVTEKGKYVELRCDPISGHTALYWYRQSLGQGPEFLIYFQGTGAADDSGLPNDRFFAVRPEGSVSTLKIQRTERGDSAVYLCASSERGTGNTGELFFGEGSRLTVL.

The chain is built from TRBV30 and TRBJ1-2; TRBD1 agrees at 8 bases. This CDR3 is built from 15 residues. The germline gives CDR1 GTSNPN, CDR2 SVGIG (reference sequence). The J segment lost 5 bases and the V segment lost 2 bases, leaving 10 bases of the junction unmatched. CDR3 loop: CAWSPRTGSQYGYTF. The CDR3 coding sequence is TGTGCCTGGAGTCCTCGGACAGGGAGCCAGTATGGCTACACCTTC.

This chain connects TRBV18 to TRBJ2-5, with TRBD2 as a possible D gene (6 bases). Trimming took 5 bases from V and 1 from J, leaving 8 bases between them. The CDR3 is made up of 13 amino acids. Germline V gene data show CDR1 as KGHSH and CDR2 as LQKENI. The CDR3 reads CASSTGVQETQYF. The CDR3, as DNA: TGTGCCAGCTCAACGGGGGTCCAAGAGACCCAGTACTTC.

This rearrangement joins TRBV5-1 to TRBJ1-5, with D uncertain. The CDR3 length is 15 residues. Germline V gene data show CDR1 as SGHRS and CDR2 as YFSETQ. V was clipped by 0 bases and J by 7 bases, with 14 bases between them. CDR3 region: CASSLEPGLRQPQHF. The CDR3, as DNA: TGCGCCAGCAGCTTGGAGCCCGGGTTACGGCAGCCCCAGCATTTT.

V is TRBV7-9 and J is TRBJ2-1; TRBD2 agrees at 8 bases. Germline values: CDR1 SEHNR, CDR2 FQNEAQ (reference sequence). J was trimmed by 7 bases and V by 4 bases; bases with no gene match: 3. The CDR3 is 13 amino acids. The CDR3 DNA reads as TGTGCCAGCAGCTCGGAGCGGGGGAATGAGCAGTTCTTC. Amino acid sequence: CASSSERGNEQFF.

V and J are TRBV15 and TRBJ2-3; a weak D match, TRBD2 (6 bases). The CDR3 covers 14 residues. V was clipped by 7 bases and J by 3 bases, with 14 bases between them. Germline CDR1 LNHNV, CDR2 YYDKDF (reference sequence). CDR3 loop: CATMRAGRTDTQYF. The DNA of the CDR3 is TGTGCCACCATGAGGGCAGGGAGGACAGATACGCAGTATTTT.

V and J are TRBV5-1 and TRBJ2-7; 8 bases agree with TRBD1. V shed 0 bases, J shed 5 bases, and the junction held 4 bases outside the gene matches. This CDR3 has 14 amino acids. CDR1 is SGHRS, CDR2 YFSETQ, per germline. Here the CDR3 reads CASSLDRGFDEQYF. The CDR3 DNA follows: TGCGCCAGCAGCTTGGACAGGGGGTTCGACGAGCAGTACTTC.

The rearrangement links TRBV7-2 to TRBJ1-2; no firm D call. From germline, CDR1 is SGHTA and CDR2 FQGNSA. V lost 0 bases to trimming and J lost 0 bases, with 5 bases between them. The CDR3 runs to 14 residues. CDR3: CASSLAGSNYGYTF. CDR3 nucleotide sequence: TGTGCCAGCAGCTTAGCTGGTTCTAACTATGGCTACACCTTC.

The chain has TRBV28 and TRBJ2-4; D possibly corresponds to TRBD2 (6 bases). The CDR3 has 14 residues. Germline V gene lookup returns CDR1 MDHEN and CDR2 SYDVKM. Trimming pared 11 bases from V and 1 base from J, leaving 15 bases between. CDR3 sequence: CASRESSAKNIQYF. The CDR3 DNA reads TGTGCCTCCCGGGAGTCTAGCGCCAAAAACATTCAGTACTTC. Variable domain in full (rest from reference TRBV28 and TRBJ2-4): DVKVTQSSRYLVKRTGEKVFLECVQDMDHENMFWYRQDPGLGLRLIYFSYDVKMKEKGDIPEGYSVSREKKERFSLILESASTNQTSMYLCASRESSAKNIQYFGAGTRLSVL.

The rearrangement links TRBV11-2 to TRBJ2-3, with 10 bases that match TRBD1. This CDR3 spans 15 amino acids. Germline CDR1 reads SGHAT; CDR2 reads FQNNGV. J gave up 3 bases and V 5 bases, and 5 bases lay outside the gene matches. The CDR3 DNA is TGTGCCAGCAGCCCAGGACAGGGGGGAACAGATACGCAGTATTTT. Protein: CASSPGQGGTDTQYF.

This clone has only a few counts. The V call is TRBV10-1, the J call TRBJ1-6, with D unclear. V was pared by 4 bases and J by 6 bases, with 7 bases between. Germline V gene data show CDR1 as WNHNN and CDR2 as SYGVQD (reference sequence). This CDR3 spans 13 amino acids. The CDR3 sequence is CASSGQLNSPLHF. DNA for the CDR3: TGCGCCAGCAGTGGGCAGCTTAATTCACCCCTCCACTTT.

This sequence joins TRBV28 and TRBJ1-5; D remains ambiguous. CDR1 is MDHEN and CDR2 is SYDVKM in the germline V gene. The CDR3 spans 17 residues. V lost 4 bases, J lost 2 bases, and 18 bases lay in between. In DNA form, the CDR3 reads TGTGCCAGCAGTTATACCCTCGGGGTCGGAGGCAATCAGCCCCAGCATTTT. Protein sequence: CASSYTLGVGGNQPQHF. Filled out from reference TRBV28 and TRBJ1-5, the complete variable domain reads DVKVTQSSRYLVKRTGEKVFLECVQDMDHENMFWYRQDPGLGLRLIYFSYDVKMKEKGDIPEGYSVSREKKERFSLILESASTNQTSMYLCASSYTLGVGGNQPQHFGDGTRLSIL.

This clone was seen once. The chain joins TRBV6-6 to TRBJ1-6; TRBD1 might be the D (5 bases). V dropped 2 bases and J dropped 7 bases, with 12 bases sitting between them. Germline V gene lookup returns CDR1 MNHNY and CDR2 SVGAGI (reference sequence). The CDR3 consists of 15 residues. The CDR3 region has the DNA TGTGCCAGCAGTTACGGGGCTAGTAACAATTCACCCCTCCACTTT. Translated, it gives CASSYGASNNSPLHF.

J is TRBJ2-3 and V is TRBV5-1; D remains ambiguous. The V end lost 4 bases, the J end lost 5 bases, and 11 bases lay between the germline ends. The length of the CDR3 is 13 residues. Germline values: CDR1 SGHRS, CDR2 YFSETQ. The CDR3 DNA follows: TGCGCCAGCAGCCCGTTAGGTGGAGATACGCAGTATTTT. It yields the protein CASSPLGGDTQYF.

The chain uses TRBV25-1 and TRBJ1-6, with 7 positions matching TRBD1. The CDR3 consists of 14 residues. Germline lookup yields CDR1 MGHDK and CDR2 SYGVNS. The ends lost 8 bases at V and 9 bases at J; junction bases unmatched: 10. The CDR3 loop is CASSEQGLPSPLHF. CDR3 coding DNA: TGTGCCAGCTCAGAACAGGGGCTCCCTTCACCCCTCCACTTT.

This clone has only one observation. The chain has TRBV7-9 and TRBJ2-4, with a tentative D call TRBD2 (7 bases). CDR1 is SEHNR, CDR2 FQNEAQ, per germline (reference sequence). The V gene lost 5 bases and the J gene lost 8 bases, with 16 bases spanning the gap. This CDR3 has 14 amino acids. CDR3 residues: CASSPGGRPDIQYF. DNA for the CDR3: TGTGCCAGCAGCCCCGGGGGGCGGCCCGACATTCAGTACTTC. The complete variable domain, with remaining parts taken from reference TRBV7-9 and TRBJ2-4, reads DTGVSQNPRHKITKRGQNVTFRCDPISEHNRLYWYRQTLGQGPEFLTYFQNEAQLEKSRLLSDRFSAERPKGSFSTLEIQRTEQGDSAMYLCASSPGGRPDIQYFGAGTRLSVL.

This chain connects TRBV4-3 to TRBJ2-5, with 8 bases that match TRBD1. The J call is in doubt because the DNA end fits TRBJ2-7 better. CDR3 length equals 13 residues. Germline V CDR1 and CDR2: LGHNA, YSLEER. CDR3 protein: CASSYWTGNEQYF. CDR3 sequence (DNA): TGCGCCAGCAGCTACTGGACAGGGAACGAGCAGTACTTC.

The chain recombines TRBV19 with TRBJ1-2; tentatively, D is TRBD1 (6 bases). The CDR3 length is 15 residues. With 4 bases removed from V and 2 bases from J, the gap between germline ends came to 14 bases. CDR1 is LNHDA, CDR2 SQIVND, per germline (reference sequence). DNA of the CDR3: TGTGCCAGTAGTACCCACAGGGAGGGGAACTATGGCTACACCTTC. It encodes CASSTHREGNYGYTF.

V and J are TRBV15 and TRBJ1-6, with D uncertain. The CDR3 covers 16 residues. With 0 bases removed from V and 9 bases from J, the gap between germline ends came to 15 bases. Germline values: CDR1 LNHNV, CDR2 YYDKDF (reference sequence). This chain's CDR3 is CATSRDLGGLGSPLHF. In DNA, the CDR3 is TGTGCCACCAGCAGAGATTTGGGAGGGTTGGGTTCACCCCTCCACTTT.

The chain's CDR3 is CASSDGAGQSGNTIYF. For the CDR3, the DNA is TGTGCCAGCAGCGATGGAGCTGGACAGTCTGGAAACACCATATATTTT. This chain uses TRBV9 with TRBJ1-3; D is possibly TRBD1 (6 bases). CDR3 size: 16 residues. Trimming took off 3 bases at V and 1 base at J, with 14 bases between the two ends. The V gene's germline CDR1 is SGDLS and CDR2 YYNGEE.

The chain is built from TRBV5-1 and TRBJ1-1, with a tentative D call TRBD1 (5 bases). V was cut by 8 bases and J by 1 base, with 15 bases left in between. Germline CDR1 SGHRS, CDR2 YFSETQ. The CDR3 is made up of 14 amino acids. The CDR3 nucleotides read TGCGCCAGTCGGGACGGTTCATCGAACACTGAAGCTTTCTTT. As protein: CASRDGSSNTEAFF.

This chain uses TRBV9 with TRBJ2-2, with D possibly matching TRBD1 (6 bases). This CDR3 has 15 residues. Trimming shortened V by 4 bases and J by 1 base, and 11 bases separated the two germline ends. CDR1 and CDR2 (germline): SGDLS, YYNGEE. CDR3 sequence reads: CASSFGQLNTGELFF. In DNA, the CDR3 is TGTGCCAGCAGCTTTGGACAGTTGAACACCGGGGAGCTGTTTTTT.

The chain couples TRBV5-1 to TRBJ2-7, with D perhaps given as TRBD1 or TRBD2 (5 bases each). This CDR3 comprises 15 residues. The ends were cut back, 0 bases at V and 6 bases at J, with 16 bases in the middle. Germline CDR1 is SGHRS and CDR2 is YFSETQ. CDR3 coding DNA: TGCGCCAGCAGCTTGGGGGGGAACAACGGCCCCGAGCAGTACTTC. This translates into CASSLGGNNGPEQYF. The full variable domain, rest sourced from reference TRBV5-1 and TRBJ2-7, is KAGVTQTPRYLIKTRGQQVTLSCSPISGHRSVSWYQQTPGQGLQFLFEYFSETQRNKGNFPGRFSGRQFSNSRSEMNVSTLELGDSALYLCASSLGGNNGPEQYFGPGTRLTVT.

V gene TRBV27 combines with J gene TRBJ2-7, with 9 bases that match TRBD1. The CDR3 runs to 15 residues. Germline trimming cut 3 bases from V and 6 bases from J; bases unmatched to any gene: 9. Germline V lookup: CDR1 MNHEY, CDR2 SMNVEV (reference sequence). The CDR3 here is CASSFEGQGYPEQYF. CDR3 DNA: TGTGCCAGCAGTTTCGAGGGACAGGGATACCCCGAGCAGTACTTC.